A selection of T cell receptor beta chains follows, all from one sample in a study of tissue T cells after allogeneic stem cell transplantation. Only in-frame clones appear in the TCRdb table, and some are missing; sequencing was by immunoSEQ multiplex PCR. Here the sample spans about 9,500 clones, around 62% being singletons. Sequenced material: tissue from the ileum, taken at autopsy. Receptor source: a woman between 18 and 50 years old with breast cancer. Each CDR3 is given with its conserved first and last residue. D genes are given only for firm matches. Only some rows state a clone size, as once, few, many or a class for expanded clones.

j_call: TRBJ2-7
v_call: TRBV6-2/TRBV6-3
d_call: NA
clone_size: NA
cdr3_aa: CASSYISGYVQYF
cdr3_nt: TGTGCCAGCAGTTACATCTCTGGCTATGTGCAGTACTTC

j_call: TRBJ1-4
v_call: TRBV29-1
d_call: NA
clone_size: NA
cdr3_aa: CSAGTPGEKLFF
cdr3_nt: TGCAGCGCCGGGACGCCGGGTGAAAAACTGTTTTTT

j_call: TRBJ2-3
v_call: TRBV24-1
d_call: NA
clone_size: NA
cdr3_aa: CATTRSSSSTDTQYF
cdr3_nt: TGTGCCACCACCAGGTCCTCATCTAGCACAGATACGCAGTATTTT

j_call: TRBJ2-7
v_call: TRBV3-1/TRBV3-2
d_call: NA
clone_size: NA
cdr3_aa: CASSQDWQEGEQYF
cdr3_nt: TGTGCCAGCAGCCAAGATTGGCAGGAAGGGGAGCAGTACTTC

j_call: TRBJ2-5
v_call: TRBV25-1
d_call: NA
clone_size: NA
cdr3_aa: CASSRPGLVETQYF
cdr3_nt: TGTGCCAGCAGTCGGCCGGGACTCGTGGAGACCCAGTACTTC

j_call: TRBJ1-1
v_call: TRBV29-1
d_call: NA
clone_size: NA
cdr3_aa: CSVVGKGNTEAFF
cdr3_nt: TGCAGCGTTGTCGGGAAGGGAAACACTGAAGCTTTCTTT

j_call: TRBJ2-4
v_call: TRBV7-2
d_call: NA
clone_size: NA
cdr3_aa: CASSLGHGNAKNIQYF
cdr3_nt: TGTGCCAGCAGCTTAGGTCACGGTAACGCCAAAAACATTCAGTACTTC

j_call: TRBJ1-1
v_call: TRBV7-2
d_call: NA
clone_size: few
cdr3_aa: CASSLVGNTEAFF
cdr3_nt: TGTGCCAGCAGCTTAGTAGGGAACACTGAAGCTTTCTTT

j_call: TRBJ1-2
v_call: TRBV6-6
d_call: TRBD1
clone_size: few
cdr3_aa: CASIPRDRVSGGYTF
cdr3_nt: TGTGCCAGCATACCGAGGGACAGGGTCTCTGGTGGCTACACCTTC

j_call: TRBJ2-1
v_call: TRBV5-1
d_call: NA
clone_size: once
cdr3_aa: CASSHTIRPDEQFF
cdr3_nt: TGCGCCAGCAGCCACACTATACGCCCAGATGAGCAGTTCTTC

j_call: TRBJ1-6
v_call: TRBV5-4
d_call: NA
clone_size: large
cdr3_aa: CASSLGQNSPLHF
cdr3_nt: TGTGCCAGCAGCTTGGGACAAAATTCACCCCTCCACTTT

j_call: TRBJ2-3
v_call: TRBV11-2
d_call: TRBD2
clone_size: once
cdr3_aa: CASSLWGSGGTSTDTQYF
cdr3_nt: TGTGCCAGCAGCTTATGGGGTAGCGGGGGTACTAGCACAGATACGCAGTATTTT

j_call: TRBJ1-4
v_call: TRBV10-3
d_call: NA
clone_size: NA
cdr3_aa: CAIGRQRDEKLFF
cdr3_nt: TGTGCCATCGGACGACAGCGAGATGAAAAACTGTTTTTT

j_call: TRBJ2-5
v_call: TRBV7-2
d_call: NA
clone_size: NA
cdr3_aa: CASSLTRTQETQYF
cdr3_nt: TGTGCCAGCAGCTTAACGCGGACTCAAGAGACCCAGTACTTC

j_call: TRBJ2-3
v_call: TRBV18
d_call: NA
clone_size: large
cdr3_aa: CASSPRSGETDTQYF
cdr3_nt: TGTGCCAGCTCACCACGGTCAGGGGAAACAGATACGCAGTATTTT

j_call: TRBJ1-3
v_call: TRBV28
d_call: NA
clone_size: few
cdr3_aa: CANPTEGWGNTIYF
cdr3_nt: TGTGCCAATCCGACAGAAGGGTGGGGAAACACCATATATTTT

j_call: TRBJ2-3
v_call: TRBV7-8
d_call: TRBD2
clone_size: NA
cdr3_aa: CASSPGTSDTQYF
cdr3_nt: TGTGCCAGCAGCCCAGGGACTAGCGACACGCAGTATTTT

j_call: TRBJ2-1
v_call: TRBV7-2
d_call: NA
clone_size: NA
cdr3_aa: CASLEGPSNEQFF
cdr3_nt: TGTGCCAGCCTCGAGGGGCCCTCCAATGAGCAGTTCTTC

j_call: TRBJ1-4
v_call: TRBV4-3
d_call: NA
clone_size: NA
cdr3_aa: CASSLSARDLGEKLFF
cdr3_nt: TGCGCCAGCAGCCTTTCAGCTAGGGATTTGGGTGAAAAACTGTTTTTT

j_call: TRBJ2-3
v_call: TRBV28
d_call: TRBD2
clone_size: NA
cdr3_aa: CASRDLSRGSTDTQYF
cdr3_nt: TGTGCCAGCCGTGACCTATCTCGCGGGAGTACAGATACGCAGTATTTT

j_call: TRBJ2-7
v_call: TRBV5-1
d_call: NA
clone_size: NA
cdr3_aa: CASNQGLSAYEQYF
cdr3_nt: TGCGCCAGCAACCAAGGACTATCCGCCTACGAGCAGTACTTC

j_call: TRBJ1-2
v_call: TRBV6-4
d_call: NA
clone_size: once
cdr3_aa: CASSDLPPRGYTF
cdr3_nt: TGTGCCAGCAGTGACTTGCCCCCCCGGGGCTACACCTTC

j_call: TRBJ2-7
v_call: TRBV4-2
d_call: NA
clone_size: NA
cdr3_aa: CASSRLGGGMSSYEQYF
cdr3_nt: TGTGCCAGCAGCCGTCTCGGGGGTGGGATGAGCTCCTACGAGCAGTACTTC

j_call: TRBJ2-2
v_call: TRBV19
d_call: NA
clone_size: NA
cdr3_aa: CASSPTGPTGELFF
cdr3_nt: TGTGCCAGTAGTCCGACTGGACCCACCGGGGAGCTGTTTTTT

j_call: TRBJ1-5
v_call: TRBV7-2
d_call: NA
clone_size: NA
cdr3_aa: CASSFSQGQPQHF
cdr3_nt: TGTGCCAGCAGCTTTTCTCAGGGTCAGCCCCAGCATTTT

j_call: TRBJ2-5
v_call: TRBV18
d_call: TRBD1
clone_size: NA
cdr3_aa: CASSPPAGVGTGGVGKEQETQYF
cdr3_nt: TGTGCCAGCTCACCACCGGCAGGAGTCGGGACAGGGGGCGTGGGGAAGGAGCAGGAGACCCAGTACTTC

j_call: TRBJ1-1
v_call: TRBV5-1
d_call: TRBD1
clone_size: NA
cdr3_aa: CASRLPGQAGTEAFF
cdr3_nt: TGCGCCAGCAGACTACCCGGACAGGCGGGCACTGAAGCTTTCTTT

j_call: TRBJ1-1
v_call: TRBV9
d_call: TRBD1
clone_size: NA
cdr3_aa: CASSERTGRTEAFF
cdr3_nt: TGTGCCAGCAGCGAGCGGACAGGGCGAACTGAAGCTTTCTTT

j_call: TRBJ1-1
v_call: TRBV6-1
d_call: NA
clone_size: NA
cdr3_aa: CASSEAWGASEAFF
cdr3_nt: TGTGCCAGCAGTGAAGCGTGGGGGGCCTCTGAAGCTTTCTTT

j_call: TRBJ2-5
v_call: TRBV25-1
d_call: NA
clone_size: NA
cdr3_aa: CASSEFLPYAQGGETQYF
cdr3_nt: TGTGCCAGCAGTGAATTCCTCCCCTATGCACAGGGGGGGGAGACCCAGTACTTC

j_call: TRBJ1-2
v_call: TRBV19
d_call: NA
clone_size: few
cdr3_aa: CASSLGDISNYGYTF
cdr3_nt: TGTGCCAGTAGTCTAGGGGACATCTCGAACTATGGCTACACCTTC

j_call: TRBJ2-7
v_call: TRBV5-1
d_call: NA
clone_size: once
cdr3_aa: CASSRVGSSYEQYF
cdr3_nt: TGCGCCAGCAGCAGGGTGGGTTCTTCCTACGAGCAGTACTTC

j_call: TRBJ1-5
v_call: TRBV6-6
d_call: TRBD1
clone_size: few
cdr3_aa: CASRQGGQPQHF
cdr3_nt: TGTGCCAGCAGACAGGGGGGACAGCCCCAGCATTTT

j_call: TRBJ2-2
v_call: TRBV5-1
d_call: NA
clone_size: NA
cdr3_aa: CASSLGRGSSGELFF
cdr3_nt: TGCGCCAGCAGCTTGGGTCGAGGGTCATCGGGGGAGCTGTTTTTT

j_call: TRBJ2-1
v_call: TRBV4-3
d_call: NA
clone_size: NA
cdr3_aa: CASSQALRLDEQFF
cdr3_nt: TGCGCCAGCAGCCAAGCCCTCAGACTTGATGAGCAGTTCTTC

j_call: TRBJ2-3
v_call: TRBV6-5
d_call: TRBD1
clone_size: NA
cdr3_aa: CASMRGLSDTQYF
cdr3_nt: TGTGCCAGCATGAGGGGGCTATCGGATACGCAGTATTTT

j_call: TRBJ1-5
v_call: TRBV7-2
d_call: NA
clone_size: NA
cdr3_aa: CASSFGSQPQHF
cdr3_nt: TGTGCCAGCAGCTTCGGAAGTCAGCCCCAGCATTTT

j_call: TRBJ2-5
v_call: TRBV5-5
d_call: NA
clone_size: NA
cdr3_aa: CASSLVGTRETQYF
cdr3_nt: TGTGCCAGCAGCTTGGTTGGGACGAGGGAGACCCAGTACTTC

j_call: TRBJ1-2
v_call: TRBV2
d_call: NA
clone_size: NA
cdr3_aa: CASDWTVGTSRYTF
cdr3_nt: TGTGCCAGCGATTGGACGGTGGGCACGTCCCGCTACACCTTC

j_call: TRBJ2-1
v_call: TRBV7-3
d_call: TRBD2
clone_size: NA
cdr3_aa: CASSSPMGREALNEQFF
cdr3_nt: TGTGCCAGCAGCTCCCCAATGGGGCGGGAGGCCCTAAATGAGCAGTTCTTC

j_call: TRBJ2-7
v_call: TRBV5-1
d_call: TRBD2
clone_size: NA
cdr3_aa: CASSLVLAGSNEQYF
cdr3_nt: TGCGCCAGCAGCTTGGTACTAGCGGGTTCCAACGAGCAGTACTTC

j_call: TRBJ1-5
v_call: TRBV7-6
d_call: NA
clone_size: few
cdr3_aa: CASSSEPQHF
cdr3_nt: TGTGCCAGCAGCTCTGAGCCCCAGCATTTT

j_call: TRBJ2-7
v_call: TRBV6-5
d_call: TRBD2
clone_size: NA
cdr3_aa: CASTGLGYEQYF
cdr3_nt: TGTGCCAGCACGGGACTAGGCTACGAGCAGTACTTC

j_call: TRBJ2-3
v_call: TRBV19
d_call: TRBD2
clone_size: NA
cdr3_aa: CASSFSGEIYTQYF
cdr3_nt: TGTGCCAGTAGTTTTAGCGGGGAGATTTATACGCAGTATTTT

j_call: TRBJ2-3
v_call: TRBV7-3
d_call: TRBD1
clone_size: once
cdr3_aa: CASSLTGTVQHTQYF
cdr3_nt: TGTGCCAGCAGCCTGACGGGGACAGTCCAACATACGCAGTATTTT

j_call: TRBJ2-2
v_call: TRBV10-3
d_call: NA
clone_size: NA
cdr3_aa: CAIRWGPNTGELFF
cdr3_nt: TGTGCCATCCGCTGGGGGCCGAACACCGGGGAGCTGTTTTTT

j_call: TRBJ2-1
v_call: TRBV27
d_call: TRBD1
clone_size: NA
cdr3_aa: CASSFRTGYFNEQFF
cdr3_nt: TGTGCCAGCAGTTTTAGGACAGGCTACTTCAATGAGCAGTTCTTC

j_call: TRBJ2-7
v_call: TRBV6-2/TRBV6-3
d_call: NA
clone_size: few
cdr3_aa: CASSLDLLGEQYF
cdr3_nt: TGTGCCAGCAGTCTCGACCTACTCGGGGAGCAGTACTTC

j_call: TRBJ2-2
v_call: TRBV7-8
d_call: NA
clone_size: NA
cdr3_aa: CASSLLGGTVGELFF
cdr3_nt: TGTGCCAGCAGCTTACTGGGCGGGACAGTCGGGGAGCTGTTTTTT

j_call: TRBJ1-2
v_call: TRBV7-2
d_call: NA
clone_size: NA
cdr3_aa: CASSLDAGVNGYTF
cdr3_nt: TGTGCCAGCAGCCTGGACGCAGGGGTTAATGGCTACACCTTC

j_call: TRBJ1-5
v_call: TRBV29-1
d_call: NA
clone_size: NA
cdr3_aa: CSVGTDSNQPQHF
cdr3_nt: TGCAGCGTTGGGACAGATAGCAATCAGCCCCAGCATTTT

j_call: TRBJ1-1
v_call: TRBV18
d_call: NA
clone_size: NA
cdr3_aa: CASSQGNTEAFF
cdr3_nt: TGTGCCAGCTCACAAGGGAACACTGAAGCTTTCTTT

j_call: TRBJ1-1
v_call: TRBV6-5
d_call: NA
clone_size: few
cdr3_aa: CASRQGGGRAFF
cdr3_nt: TGTGCCAGCAGGCAAGGAGGGGGTAGGGCTTTCTTT

j_call: TRBJ2-3
v_call: TRBV9
d_call: NA
clone_size: NA
cdr3_aa: CASSVDSDTQYF
cdr3_nt: TGTGCCAGCAGCGTAGATTCAGATACGCAGTATTTT

j_call: TRBJ2-5
v_call: TRBV6-2/TRBV6-3
d_call: TRBD1
clone_size: once
cdr3_aa: CASSNPGTAKETQYF
cdr3_nt: TGTGCCAGCAGCAATCCCGGGACAGCTAAAGAGACCCAGTACTTC